A selection of T cell receptor beta chains follows, all from one sample in a study of vaccination and CD4 T cells after COVID-19. TCRdb analysed the PCR reads with MiXCR anew, one entry per CDR3 protein. Of 9,000 to 10,000 distinct CDR3 sequences in the sample, around 37% were seen once. No antigens are known for them. Sample: CD4+ T cells from blood, cultured in vitro. All receptors derive from a human donor who had recovered from COVID-19. The conserved cysteine and the conserved F or W are not part of the CDR3 here. The size field is filled for only some rows; it gives once, few, many or a size class.

clone_size,j_call,v_call,cdr3_aa
NA,TRBJ1-5,TRBV20-1,SAREGPYSNQPQH
once,TRBJ2-7,TRBV6-5,ASSYPGHSEQY
NA,TRBJ1-6,TRBV11-3,ASSRNNSPLH
NA,TRBJ1-2,TRBV6-5,ASSYSARGNYGYT
NA,TRBJ1-1,TRBV19,ASSIWELGGGRAF
NA,TRBJ2-3,TRBV15,ATSRGGLAGNTDTQY
NA,TRBJ2-3,TRBV19,ASRAGVSTDTQY
once,TRBJ2-5,TRBV18,ASSPLAGEETQY
NA,TRBJ2-5,TRBV11-3,ASSFTGGRGETQY
few,TRBJ2-1,TRBV5-4,ASSPRTSGRNEQF
NA,TRBJ1-2,TRBV1,TSSQEGSGGYT
few,TRBJ1-6,TRBV18,ASSRRDSPLH
few,TRBJ1-3,TRBV11-2,ASRSGDTRSGNTIY
NA,TRBJ2-3,TRBV7-9,ASSFSAILRGIDTQY
few,TRBJ1-1,TRBV19,ASKIGGRSRVNTEAF
few,TRBJ1-6,TRBV19,ASSAWTGAKTNSPLH
few,TRBJ2-1,TRBV6-1,ASNRQGMYNEQF
NA,TRBJ2-7,TRBV5-6,ASSFVALGAGEQY
NA,TRBJ2-1,TRBV20-1,SARVQGRVNEQF
NA,TRBJ1-1,TRBV20-1,SARDEGNSFNTEAF
NA,TRBJ1-2,TRBV6-1,ASSPGYLYGYT
NA,TRBJ1-5,TRBV27,ASSLPRAGVQPQH
NA,TRBJ1-2,TRBV5-4,ASSGPANYGYT
NA,TRBJ1-5,TRBV20-1,SASWQNQPQH
few,TRBJ1-5,TRBV6-2/TRBV6-3,ASSAGQREAPQH
NA,TRBJ2-1,TRBV7-7,ASSPGRGILIEQF
NA,TRBJ1-2,TRBV28,ASSLTGTYGYT
NA,TRBJ2-5,TRBV5-1,ASSLRTSGGASETQY
few,TRBJ1-6,TRBV6-1,ASSGQGVGNSPLH
few,TRBJ1-2,TRBV4-3,ASSQEGQGANYGYT
NA,TRBJ2-1,TRBV5-4,ASSPGSGLGYNEQF
few,TRBJ1-1,TRBV2,ASSWRTGGQGPNTEAF
few,TRBJ2-1,TRBV7-2,ASSLPGGREQF
NA,TRBJ2-7,TRBV5-4,ASSLAKGTGTYEQY
few,TRBJ2-3,TRBV4-1,ASSQENRGPQY
few,TRBJ1-5,TRBV6-5,ASSLSHEVFSNQPQH
NA,TRBJ2-2,TRBV10-3,AISEAALGGELF
NA,TRBJ1-3,TRBV6-5,ASSYSLPSISGNTIY
NA,TRBJ2-5,TRBV30,AWSVKGETQY
NA,TRBJ1-1,TRBV14,ASKPQGLLMNTEAF
few,TRBJ1-2,TRBV6-2/TRBV6-3,ASSYSITASQSYGYT
NA,TRBJ1-3,TRBV6-5,ASSYSRLSGNTIY
NA,TRBJ2-3,TRBV4-1,ASSRTLTDTQY
few,TRBJ1-3,TRBV20-1,SARDVSDSGGTIY
NA,TRBJ2-3,TRBV2,ASTSQGADTQY
NA,TRBJ1-2,TRBV6-2/TRBV6-3,ASTDGESYGYT
NA,TRBJ2-7,TRBV23-1,ASRLNPIGLGSTYEQY
few,TRBJ1-6,TRBV27,ASSRFFEQGIGSPLH
few,TRBJ1-2,TRBV6-1,ASRRRSGDGYT
NA,TRBJ2-1,TRBV29-1,SVEDSSYNEQF
NA,TRBJ1-1,TRBV10-3,AIKAGQGGTEAF
NA,TRBJ2-7,TRBV11-2,ASSSTRGSSEQY
few,TRBJ1-1,TRBV7-2,ASSFTGTALNTEAF
NA,TRBJ2-7,TRBV19,ASRPGTSGGAVEQY